This T cell receptor (beta chain) was obtained from a study of beta chain features in type 1 diabetes. Study results and caveats: Diminished insertions and augmented deletions at VDJ junctions characterized type 1 diabetes patients.

Germline V gene sequence: CDR1 MDHEN, CDR2 SYDVKM. Trimming cost V 6 bases and J 7 bases, with 10 bases left between them. The CDR3 is made up of 12 amino acids. Sorted cells reached over 95% purity in every population. As for this clone: Its specificity is not known.

What was sequenced were expressed TCRB transcripts, since all of the isolated RNA had been reverse transcribed. Produced via immunoSEQ multiplex PCR; TCRdb's table is partial and in-frame only. The profile shows 350,000 or so clones, around 19% of them singletons. The specimen sequenced was naive CD4+ T cells from blood. The origin of this receptor is a woman younger than 30 in good health. V is TRBV28 and J is TRBJ1-5; TRBD1 might be the D (5 bases). CDR3 loop: CASSTQGQPQHF. The CDR3 DNA sequence: TGTGCCAGCAGCACTCAGGGCCAGCCCCAGCATTTT.